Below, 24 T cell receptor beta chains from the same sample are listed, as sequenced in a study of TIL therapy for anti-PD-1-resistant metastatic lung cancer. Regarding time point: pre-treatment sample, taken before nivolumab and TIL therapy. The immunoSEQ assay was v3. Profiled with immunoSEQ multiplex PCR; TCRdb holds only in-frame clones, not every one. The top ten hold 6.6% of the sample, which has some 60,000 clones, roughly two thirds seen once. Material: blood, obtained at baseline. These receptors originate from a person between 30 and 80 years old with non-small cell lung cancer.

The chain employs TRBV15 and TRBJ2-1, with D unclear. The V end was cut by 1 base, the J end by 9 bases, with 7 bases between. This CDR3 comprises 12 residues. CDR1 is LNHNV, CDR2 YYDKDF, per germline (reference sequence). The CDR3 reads CATSRGAPEQFF. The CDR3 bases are TGTGCCACCAGCAGAGGAGCACCTGAGCAGTTCTTC.

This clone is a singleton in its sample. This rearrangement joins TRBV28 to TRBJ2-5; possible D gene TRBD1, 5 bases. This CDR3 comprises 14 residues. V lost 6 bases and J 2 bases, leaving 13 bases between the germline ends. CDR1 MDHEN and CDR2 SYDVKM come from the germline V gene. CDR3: CASRGLGPQETQYF. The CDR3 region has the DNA TGTGCCAGCAGGGGGCTGGGGCCTCAAGAGACCCAGTACTTC.

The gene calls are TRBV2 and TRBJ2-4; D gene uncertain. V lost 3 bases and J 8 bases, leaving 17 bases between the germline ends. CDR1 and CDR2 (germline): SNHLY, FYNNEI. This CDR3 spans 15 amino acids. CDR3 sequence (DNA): TGTGCCAGCAGTGATGTTAGTCCGAAGGGTGACATTCAGTACTTC. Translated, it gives CASSDVSPKGDIQYF. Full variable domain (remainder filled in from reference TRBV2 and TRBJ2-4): EPEVTQTPSHQVTQMGQEVILRCVPISNHLYFYWYRQILGQKVEFLVSFYNNEISEKSEIFDDQFSVERPDGSNFTLKIRSTKLEDSAMYFCASSDVSPKGDIQYFGAGTRLSVL.

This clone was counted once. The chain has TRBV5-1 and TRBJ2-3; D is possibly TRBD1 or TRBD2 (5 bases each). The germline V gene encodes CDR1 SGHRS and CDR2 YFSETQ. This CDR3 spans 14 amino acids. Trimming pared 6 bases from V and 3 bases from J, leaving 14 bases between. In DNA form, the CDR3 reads TGCGCCAGCACCCCGGGGCCCGGGACAGATACGCAGTATTTT. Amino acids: CASTPGPGTDTQYF.

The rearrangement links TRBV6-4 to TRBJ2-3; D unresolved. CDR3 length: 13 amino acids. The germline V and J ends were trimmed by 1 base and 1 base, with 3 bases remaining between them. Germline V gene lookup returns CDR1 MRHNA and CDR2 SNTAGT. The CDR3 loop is CASSDLRTDTQYF. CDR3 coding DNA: TGTGCCAGCAGTGACTTACGCACAGATACGCAGTATTTT.

DNA for the CDR3: TGTGCCATCAGTGACACAGGGAGGGGGGGGACCCAGTACTTC. Its translation is CAISDTGRGGTQYF. V usage is TRBV10-3 and J usage is TRBJ2-5, with TRBD2 as a possible D gene (7 bases). This CDR3 is 14 amino acids long. Per the germline V gene, CDR1 is ENHRY and CDR2 is SYGVKD. The V and J ends lost 3 bases and 7 bases respectively, with 15 bases between them.

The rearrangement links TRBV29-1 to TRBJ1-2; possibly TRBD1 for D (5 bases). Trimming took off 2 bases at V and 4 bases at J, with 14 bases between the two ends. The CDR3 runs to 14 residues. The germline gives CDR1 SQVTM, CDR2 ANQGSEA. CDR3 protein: CSVELGVESYGYTF. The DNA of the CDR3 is TGCAGCGTTGAATTAGGGGTTGAAAGCTATGGCTACACCTTC.

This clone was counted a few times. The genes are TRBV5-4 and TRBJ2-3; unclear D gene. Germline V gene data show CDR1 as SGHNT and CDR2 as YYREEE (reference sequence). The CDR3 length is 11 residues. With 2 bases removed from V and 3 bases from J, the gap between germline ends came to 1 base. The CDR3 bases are TGTGCCAGCAGCTTAACAGATACGCAGTATTTT. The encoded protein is CASSLTDTQYF.

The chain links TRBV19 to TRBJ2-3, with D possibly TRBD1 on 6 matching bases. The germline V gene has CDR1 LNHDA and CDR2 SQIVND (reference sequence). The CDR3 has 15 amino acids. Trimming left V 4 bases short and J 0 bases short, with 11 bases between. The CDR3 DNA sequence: TGTGCCAGTAGTACCCCGACAGGTAGCACAGATACGCAGTATTTT. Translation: CASSTPTGSTDTQYF.

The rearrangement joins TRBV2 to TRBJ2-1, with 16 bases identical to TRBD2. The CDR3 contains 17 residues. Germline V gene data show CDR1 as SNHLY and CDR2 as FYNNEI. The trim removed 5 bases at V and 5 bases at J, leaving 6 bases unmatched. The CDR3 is CASSYTGLAGGNNEQFF. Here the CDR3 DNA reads TGTGCCAGCAGTTATACGGGACTAGCGGGAGGGAACAATGAGCAGTTCTTC.

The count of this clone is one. The CDR3 sequence: CASSPTGGWDTGELFF. For the CDR3, the DNA is TGTGCCAGCAGCCCGACAGGGGGCTGGGACACCGGGGAGCTGTTTTTT. This rearrangement joins TRBV4-2 to TRBJ2-2; 10 positions agree with TRBD1. The CDR3 contains 16 residues. V trimming: 4 bases; J trimming: 3 bases; junction bases outside the gene matches: 5. Per germline, CDR1 LGHNA and CDR2 YNFKEQ.

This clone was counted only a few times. The CDR3 sequence: CASSPFAGAETQYF. The CDR3 DNA follows: TGTGCCAGCAGCCCATTTGCGGGGGCAGAGACCCAGTACTTC. This rearrangement joins TRBV7-9 to TRBJ2-5; the D gene is possibly TRBD2 (7 bases). The germline V gene encodes CDR1 SEHNR and CDR2 FQNEAQ (reference sequence). CDR3 length: 14 amino acids. V shed 5 bases and J shed 4 bases, with 14 bases lying between them.

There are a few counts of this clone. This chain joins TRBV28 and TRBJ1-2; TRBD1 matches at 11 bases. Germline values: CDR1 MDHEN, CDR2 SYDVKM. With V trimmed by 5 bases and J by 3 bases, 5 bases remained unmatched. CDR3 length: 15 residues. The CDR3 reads CASSPGQGAYYGYTF. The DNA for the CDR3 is TGTGCCAGCAGTCCCGGACAGGGGGCATACTATGGCTACACCTTC.

The DNA of the CDR3 is TGTGCCAGCAGACAGTGGGGCCTGGGCGTGGGTGAGCAGTTCTTC. Residues: CASRQWGLGVGEQFF. The rearrangement joins TRBV6-1 to TRBJ2-1; perhaps TRBD1 as D (5 bases). The germline V gene encodes CDR1 MNHNS and CDR2 SASEGT. Between the trimmed V and J ends, which lost 6 bases and 9 bases, there was a span of 21 bases. The CDR3 has 15 residues.

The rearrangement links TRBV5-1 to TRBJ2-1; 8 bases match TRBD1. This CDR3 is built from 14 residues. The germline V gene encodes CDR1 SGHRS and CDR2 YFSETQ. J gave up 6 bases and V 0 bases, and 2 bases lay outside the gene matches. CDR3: CASSLGQGSNEQFF. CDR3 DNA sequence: TGCGCCAGCAGCTTGGGACAGGGGAGCAATGAGCAGTTCTTC.

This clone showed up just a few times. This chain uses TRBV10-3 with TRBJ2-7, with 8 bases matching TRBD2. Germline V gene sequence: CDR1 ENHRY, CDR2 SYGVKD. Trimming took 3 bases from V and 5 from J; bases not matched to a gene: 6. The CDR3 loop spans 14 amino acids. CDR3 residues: CAISDKRESNEQYF. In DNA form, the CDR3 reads TGTGCCATCAGTGACAAGCGGGAGTCCAACGAGCAGTACTTC.

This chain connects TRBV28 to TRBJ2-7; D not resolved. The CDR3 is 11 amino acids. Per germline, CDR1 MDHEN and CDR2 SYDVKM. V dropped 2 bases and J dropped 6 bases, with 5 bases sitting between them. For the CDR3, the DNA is TGTGCCAGCAGTTTAAACCTCGAGCAGTACTTC. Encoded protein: CASSLNLEQYF.

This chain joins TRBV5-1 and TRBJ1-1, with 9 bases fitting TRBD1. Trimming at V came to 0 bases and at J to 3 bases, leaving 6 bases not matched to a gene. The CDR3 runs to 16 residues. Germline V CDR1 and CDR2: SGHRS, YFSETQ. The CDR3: CASSLDGTGSYTEAFF. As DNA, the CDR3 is TGCGCCAGCAGCTTGGACGGGACAGGGTCGTACACTGAAGCTTTCTTT.

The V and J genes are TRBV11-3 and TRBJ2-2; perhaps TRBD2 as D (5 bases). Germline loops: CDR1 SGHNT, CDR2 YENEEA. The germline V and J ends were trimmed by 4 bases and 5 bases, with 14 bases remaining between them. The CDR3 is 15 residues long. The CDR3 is CASSSGLSRTGELFF. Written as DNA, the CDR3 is TGTGCCAGCAGCTCCGGACTCTCCAGAACCGGGGAGCTGTTTTTT.

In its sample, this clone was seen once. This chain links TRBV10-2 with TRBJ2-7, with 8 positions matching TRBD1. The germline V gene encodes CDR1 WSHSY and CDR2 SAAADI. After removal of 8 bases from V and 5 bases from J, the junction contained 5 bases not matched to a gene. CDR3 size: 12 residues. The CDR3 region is CASYQGANEQYF. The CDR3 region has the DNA TGCGCCAGCTATCAGGGGGCGAACGAGCAGTACTTC.

CDR3 residues: CASSESVRTLRTYEQYF. The CDR3, as DNA: TGCGCCAGCAGTGAGTCCGTCCGCACCCTCAGGACCTACGAGCAGTACTTC. This chain connects TRBV10-2 to TRBJ2-7; no clear D. The CDR3 sequence is 17 residues long. Per germline, CDR1 WSHSY and CDR2 SAAADI. V was trimmed by 0 bases and J by 2 bases, leaving 17 bases between them.

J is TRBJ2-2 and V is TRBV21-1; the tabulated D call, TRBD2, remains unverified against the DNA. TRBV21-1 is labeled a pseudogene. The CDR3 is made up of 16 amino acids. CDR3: CASRPTGLSNTGELFF. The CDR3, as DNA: TGTGCCAGCAGACCGACGGGACTGTCGAACACCGGGGAGCTGTTTTTT.

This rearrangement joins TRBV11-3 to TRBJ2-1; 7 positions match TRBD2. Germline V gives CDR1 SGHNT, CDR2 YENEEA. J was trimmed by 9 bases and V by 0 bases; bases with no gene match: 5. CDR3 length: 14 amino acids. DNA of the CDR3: TGTGCCAGCAGCTTAGAGGGACTATCGGCTGAGCAGTTCTTC. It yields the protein CASSLEGLSAEQFF. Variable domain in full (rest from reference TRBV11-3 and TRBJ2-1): EAGVVQSPRYKIIEKKQPVAFWCNPISGHNTLYWYLQNLGQGPELLIRYENEEAVDDSQLPKDRFSAERLKGVDSTLKIQPAELGDSAVYLCASSLEGLSAEQFFGPGTRLTVL.

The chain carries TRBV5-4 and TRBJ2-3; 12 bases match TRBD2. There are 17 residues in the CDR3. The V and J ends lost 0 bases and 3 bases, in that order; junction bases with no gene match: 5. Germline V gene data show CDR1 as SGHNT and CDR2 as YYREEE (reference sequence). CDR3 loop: CASSLAAGTSGTDTQYF. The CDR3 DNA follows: TGTGCCAGCAGCTTGGCGGCCGGGACTAGCGGGACAGATACGCAGTATTTT.